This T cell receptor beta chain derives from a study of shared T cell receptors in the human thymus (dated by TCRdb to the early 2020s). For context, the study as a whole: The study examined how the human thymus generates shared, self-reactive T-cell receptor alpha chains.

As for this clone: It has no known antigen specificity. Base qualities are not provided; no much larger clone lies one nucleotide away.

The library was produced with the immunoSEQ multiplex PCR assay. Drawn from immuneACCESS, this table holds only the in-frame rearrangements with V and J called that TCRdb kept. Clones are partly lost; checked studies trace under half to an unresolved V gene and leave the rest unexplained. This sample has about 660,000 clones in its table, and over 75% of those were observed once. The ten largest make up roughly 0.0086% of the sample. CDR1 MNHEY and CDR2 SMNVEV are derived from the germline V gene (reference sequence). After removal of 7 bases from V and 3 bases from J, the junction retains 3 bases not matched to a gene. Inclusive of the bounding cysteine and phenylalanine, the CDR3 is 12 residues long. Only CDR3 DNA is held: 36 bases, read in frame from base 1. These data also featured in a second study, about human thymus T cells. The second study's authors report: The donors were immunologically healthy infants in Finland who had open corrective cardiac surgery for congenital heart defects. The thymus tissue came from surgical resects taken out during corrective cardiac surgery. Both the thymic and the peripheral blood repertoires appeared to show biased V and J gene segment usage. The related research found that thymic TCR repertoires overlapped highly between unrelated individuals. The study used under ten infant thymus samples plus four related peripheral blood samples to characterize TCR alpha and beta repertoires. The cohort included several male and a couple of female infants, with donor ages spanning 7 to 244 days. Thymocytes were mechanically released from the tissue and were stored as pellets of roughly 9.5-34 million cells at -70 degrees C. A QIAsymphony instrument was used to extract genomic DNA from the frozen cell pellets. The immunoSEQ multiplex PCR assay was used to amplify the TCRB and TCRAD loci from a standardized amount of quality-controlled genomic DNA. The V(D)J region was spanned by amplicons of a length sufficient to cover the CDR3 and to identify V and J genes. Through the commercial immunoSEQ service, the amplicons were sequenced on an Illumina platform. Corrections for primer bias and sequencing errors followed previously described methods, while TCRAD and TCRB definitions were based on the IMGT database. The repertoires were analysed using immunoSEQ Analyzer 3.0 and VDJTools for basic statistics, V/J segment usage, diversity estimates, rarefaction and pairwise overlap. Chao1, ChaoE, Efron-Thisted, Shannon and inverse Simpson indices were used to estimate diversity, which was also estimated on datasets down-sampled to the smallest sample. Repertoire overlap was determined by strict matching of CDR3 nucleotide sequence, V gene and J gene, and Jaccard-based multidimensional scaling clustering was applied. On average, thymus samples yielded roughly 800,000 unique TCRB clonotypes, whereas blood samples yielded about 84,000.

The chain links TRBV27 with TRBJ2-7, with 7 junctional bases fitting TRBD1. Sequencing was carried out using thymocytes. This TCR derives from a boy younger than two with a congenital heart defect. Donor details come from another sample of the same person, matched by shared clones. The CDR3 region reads CASTSGGYEQYF. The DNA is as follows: TGTGCCAGCACATCAGGGGGCTACGAGCAGTACTTC.